Listed below are T cell receptor beta chains from one sample, sequenced in a study of blood T cell repertoires in COVID-19. Profiled with immunoSEQ multiplex PCR; TCRdb holds only in-frame clones, not every one. This table has 250,000 or so clones, over 75% appearing once. Sequencing used PBMCs or T cells enriched from blood (not recorded which). These receptors came from a woman in her fifties or sixties who had recovered from COVID-19. Each CDR3 is given with its conserved first and last residue. D genes are given only for firm matches. The listing skips clone size in some rows; elsewhere it reads once, few, many or a size class.

cdr3_aa,cdr3_nt,j_call,v_call,d_call,clone_size
CASSQVLAGGLTLSTDTQYF,TGTGCCAGCAGCCAAGTCCTAGCGGGAGGCCTAACCCTTAGCACAGATACGCAGTATTTT,TRBJ2-3,TRBV4-2,TRBD2,NA
CASSLTGGGTEAFF,TGTGCCAGCAGTTTAACGGGGGGTGGCACTGAAGCTTTCTTT,TRBJ1-1,TRBV27,NA,NA
CASSPSGNRNTIYF,TGTGCCAGCTCACCATCCGGGAATAGAAACACCATATATTTT,TRBJ1-3,TRBV18,NA,NA
CASSERTRNTGELFF,TGTGCCAGCAGTGAACGCACGAGAAACACCGGGGAGCTGTTTTTT,TRBJ2-2,TRBV2,NA,NA
CASSQENRGEKLFF,TGTGCCAGCAGCCAAGAGAACAGGGGCGAAAAACTGTTTTTT,TRBJ1-4,TRBV4-2,TRBD1,NA
CASSSGLAGVGTQYF,TGTGCCAGCAGCTCTGGACTAGCGGGTGTGGGGACGCAGTATTTT,TRBJ2-3,TRBV7-8,TRBD2,NA
CASSQASGVGVYGYTF,TGTGCCAGCAGCCAAGCAAGTGGGGTGGGAGTCTATGGCTACACCTTC,TRBJ1-2,TRBV3-1/TRBV3-2,NA,NA
CASGGIGYGYTF,TGTGCTTCAGGGGGAATCGGCTATGGCTACACCTTC,TRBJ1-2,TRBV28,TRBD1,NA
CASSRDRGETQYF,TGTGCCAGCAGTAGGGACAGGGGTGAGACCCAGTACTTC,TRBJ2-5,TRBV2,TRBD1,NA
CASSPGEQNYGYTF,TGTGCCAGCAGCCCAGGCGAGCAGAACTATGGCTACACCTTC,TRBJ1-2,TRBV5-6,NA,once
CASSRVGDTEAFF,TGTGCCAGCTCCCGGGTGGGAGACACTGAAGCTTTCTTT,TRBJ1-1,TRBV3-1/TRBV3-2,NA,NA
CATPSSGSDRNEQFF,TGTGCCACGCCTTCTAGCGGGAGTGATAGGAATGAGCAGTTCTTC,TRBJ2-1,TRBV28,TRBD2,NA
CAVGQVENTIYF,TGTGCCGTCGGACAGGTGGAAAACACCATATATTTT,TRBJ1-3,TRBV24-1,TRBD1,NA
CASRSGNTEAFF,TGTGCCAGCAGGTCCGGGAACACTGAAGCTTTCTTT,TRBJ1-1,TRBV27,NA,NA
CARARGSNTGELFF,TGTGCCCGGGCGAGGGGGTCGAACACCGGGGAGCTGTTTTTT,TRBJ2-2,TRBV30,NA,NA
CASTAVRKAFF,TGTGCCAGTACAGCAGTGAGGAAAGCTTTCTTT,TRBJ1-1,TRBV19,NA,NA
CASSLDFIEAFF,TGTGCCAGCAGCTTGGATTTCATTGAAGCTTTCTTT,TRBJ1-1,TRBV5-5,NA,NA
CASSEDRRGGYTF,TGTGCCAGCAGTGAAGACAGACGGGGTGGCTACACCTTC,TRBJ1-2,TRBV6-1,NA,NA
CATLKGDTIYF,TGTGCCACCTTAAAAGGGGACACCATATATTTT,TRBJ1-3,TRBV15,NA,once
CASSPTSTDTQYF,TGTGCCAGTAGTCCTACTAGCACAGATACGCAGTATTTT,TRBJ2-3,TRBV19,NA,NA
CASSQDNSYEQYF,TGTGCCAGCAGCCAAGACAACTCCTACGAGCAGTACTTC,TRBJ2-7,TRBV14,NA,NA
CAISDTGAGNTIYF,TGTGCCATCAGTGATACAGGGGCTGGAAACACCATATATTTT,TRBJ1-3,TRBV10-3,TRBD1,NA
CASSLYHGGRTDTQYF,TGCGCCAGCAGCTTGTACCATGGCGGGAGAACAGATACGCAGTATTTT,TRBJ2-3,TRBV5-1,TRBD2,NA
CASSPSRGSGGYTF,TGTGCCAGCTCACCCAGTCGGGGGTCGGGTGGCTACACCTTC,TRBJ1-2,TRBV18,NA,NA
CASSKVAGPNNEQFF,TGTGCCAGTAGTAAAGTGGCGGGGCCGAACAATGAGCAGTTCTTC,TRBJ2-1,TRBV19,NA,NA
CASSLSAASYEQYF,TGTGCCAGCAGTTTATCAGCAGCTAGCTACGAGCAGTACTTC,TRBJ2-7,TRBV27,NA,NA
CASSPRQGGYTF,TGTGCCAGCAGCCCCCGACAGGGGGGCTACACCTTC,TRBJ1-2,TRBV7-9,TRBD1,NA
CATSVDSIGYTF,TGTGCCACCAGCGTAGACAGCATCGGCTACACCTTC,TRBJ1-2,TRBV15,NA,NA
CASSSHSGQGKETQYF,TGCGCCAGCAGCTCCCACAGTGGACAGGGCAAAGAGACCCAGTACTTC,TRBJ2-5,TRBV5-1,TRBD1,few
CASSPGTSGRSSYNEQFF,TGCGCCAGCAGCCCCGGGACTAGCGGGAGAAGCTCCTACAATGAGCAGTTCTTC,TRBJ2-1,TRBV4-1,TRBD2,few
CASSVAATNEKLFF,TGTGCCAGCAGCGTAGCTGCAACTAATGAAAAACTGTTTTTT,TRBJ1-4,TRBV9,NA,NA
CASSQPDRRNYGYTF,TGTGCCAGCAGCCAACCGGACAGGAGGAACTATGGCTACACCTTC,TRBJ1-2,TRBV4-2,TRBD1,NA
CACSGVVGDEQFF,TGTGCCTGTAGCGGGGTCGTCGGAGATGAGCAGTTCTTC,TRBJ2-1,TRBV30,TRBD2,NA
CASSPIYSNQPQHF,TGTGCCAGCAGCCCTATTTATAGCAATCAGCCCCAGCATTTT,TRBJ1-5,TRBV2,NA,NA
CASSSLQGNQPQHF,TGTGCCAGCAGTTCATTACAGGGGAATCAGCCCCAGCATTTT,TRBJ1-5,TRBV27,TRBD1,NA
CATSRGQGKDEKLFF,TGTGCCACCAGCAGAGGACAGGGGAAGGACGAAAAACTGTTTTTT,TRBJ1-4,TRBV15,TRBD1,NA
CASSIGTGNFF,TGTGCCAGCAGTATCGGGACAGGGAACTTCTTC,TRBJ2-1,TRBV28,TRBD1,NA
CATRRTIYGYTF,TGTGCCACCAGGCGGACTATCTATGGCTACACCTTC,TRBJ1-2,TRBV24-1,NA,NA
CASSFLGTWTNEKLFF,TGTGCCAGCAGCTTCCTGGGGACTTGGACTAATGAAAAACTGTTTTTT,TRBJ1-4,TRBV7-8,NA,NA
CASSLAPTRIGEAFF,TGCGCCAGCAGCTTGGCCCCGACAAGGATTGGTGAAGCTTTCTTT,TRBJ1-1,TRBV5-1,NA,NA
CASAGTVNSPLHF,TGCGCCAGCGCCGGGACAGTAAATTCACCCCTCCACTTT,TRBJ1-6,TRBV10-1,TRBD1,NA
CSVEGEGRASGLTDTQYF,TGCAGCGTTGAAGGAGAAGGTCGGGCTAGCGGGCTCACAGATACGCAGTATTTT,TRBJ2-3,TRBV29-1,TRBD2,once
CASSFNSYGYTF,TGTGCCAGCAGCTTTAACAGCTATGGCTACACCTTC,TRBJ1-2,TRBV5-4,NA,NA
CASSLEFRGGNEKLFF,TGTGCCAGCAGCTTAGAGTTCCGGGGTGGTAATGAAAAACTGTTTTTT,TRBJ1-4,TRBV7-9,NA,NA
CASSLDRGQETQYF,TGTGCCAGCAGCTTAGATAGGGGCCAAGAGACCCAGTACTTC,TRBJ2-5,TRBV11-2,NA,once
CASSFLGGSGYTF,TGTGCCAGCAGTTTCCTGGGGGGGTCGGGCTACACCTTC,TRBJ1-2,TRBV6-5,NA,NA
CAISESMGQGVSNEKLFF,TGTGCCATCAGTGAGTCGATGGGACAGGGGGTGAGCAATGAAAAACTGTTTTTT,TRBJ1-4,TRBV10-3,TRBD1,NA
CASSFFPDRGSAEAFF,TGCGCCAGCAGCTTCTTCCCCGACAGGGGTAGCGCTGAAGCTTTCTTT,TRBJ1-1,TRBV5-1,TRBD1,NA
CSASLDFSYEQYF,TGCAGTGCTAGTCTGGACTTCTCGTACGAGCAGTACTTC,TRBJ2-7,TRBV20-1,NA,NA
CASSPGRPVRMNTEAFF,TGCGCCAGCAGCCCCGGTCGCCCAGTGAGGATGAACACTGAAGCTTTCTTT,TRBJ1-1,TRBV4-1,NA,NA